This record looks at one T cell receptor beta chain sequence and its context. No antigen is known for it. The sample belongs to a study of T cell responses to AZD1222 COVID-19 vaccine. Study-wide results and caveats: A reported finding is that nearly half of spike-specific TCRs target unmutated variant regions. The sample set comprised mostly white British donors with more females, and clonal diversity was possibly underestimated.

The repertoire was sequenced with immunoSEQ multiplex PCR; TCRdb's copy has only in-frame clones and lacks some. Of approximately 150,000 clones listed, about 90% are singletons. The junction had 7 bases not matched to a gene; V was cut back by 2 bases and J by 1 base. Germline V lookup: CDR1 SGDLS, CDR2 YYNGEE. CDR3 length equals 17 residues. Second doses that came at about 4 or about 12 weeks were put together. Sample: peripheral blood, taken 28 days after the second AZD1222 dose. This receptor was obtained from an adult who received the AZD1222 COVID-19 vaccine. The rearrangement joins TRBV9 to TRBJ2-2; 8 bases are shared with TRBD1. The CDR3 nucleotides read TGTGCCAGCAGCGTTGACAGGGGCGCAGGGAACACCGGGGAGCTGTTTTTT. It codes for CASSVDRGAGNTGELFF.